This TCR beta chain was captured in a study of T cell repertoires in aging, cancer and after chemotherapy. This clonotype has only a few counts. Peripheral blood genomic DNA, not sorted cells or RNA, was the template. Rearranged V-D-J TRB sequences were amplified with a mixed TRB-A/B primer pool. TCRdb processed the multiplex PCR reads anew with MiXCR; each CDR3 protein has one entry. The table has 7,000 to 9,500 distinct CDR3 sequences, roughly a quarter seen once. Trimming removed 2 bases from V and 1 base from J, with 14 bases in between. The length of the CDR3 is 16 residues. Germline V gene data show CDR1 as KGHSH and CDR2 as LQKENI.

The source of this sequence is a human donor with a blood cancer. The donor label of this sample is uncertain. The sequencing input was blood. The chain employs TRBV18 and TRBJ2-5; D assignment may be TRBD1 or TRBD2 (6 bases each). The CDR3: CASSPGGPGAQETQYF. In DNA, the CDR3 is TGTGCCAGCTCACCAGGGGGACCGGGGGCCCAAGAGACCCAGTACTTC.